The 11 T cell receptor beta chains presented below share a single source sample, sequenced in a study of Ad26.COV2.S vaccination and SARS-CoV-2 variants. Regarding treatment: approximately 18 received Ad26.COV2.S at low or high dose, single or two shots; 5 received placebo; per-sample allocation not given. Day 63 after the first injection of vaccine or placebo was the sampling time. Repertoires were generated with immunoSEQ multiplex PCR, while TCRdb's copy carries only in-frame clones and drops some. This table holds about 460,000 clones, around 89% found once. The sample consisted of peripheral blood, taken in a trial of Ad26.COV2.S vaccine versus placebo. These receptors were collected from a person between 18 and 60 years old who received the Ad26.COV2.S COVID-19 vaccine or a placebo.

This chain connects TRBV12-3 or TRBV12-4 to TRBJ1-1; 7 bases align to TRBD1. V gave up 6 bases and J gave up 10 bases; unmatched junction bases: 11. The CDR3 is 13 amino acids. The CDR3 spells CASSPTGRVGAFF. CDR3 bases: TGTGCCAGCAGCCCGACAGGGAGGGTGGGAGCTTTCTTT.

This sequence joins TRBV3-1 (or the pseudogene TRBV3-2) and TRBJ1-1; tentatively, D is TRBD1 (5 bases). Trimming took 3 bases from V and 6 from J, leaving 11 bases between them. The CDR3 extends over 13 amino acids. Germline CDR1 LGHDT, CDR2 YNNKEL (reference sequence). CDR3 coding DNA: TGTGCCAGCAGCCATGGAGGGGCCGCTGAAGCTTTCTTT. This translates into CASSHGGAAEAFF.

A remark on this clone: The identical CDR3 is also encoded by other nucleotide sequences in the sample. The V call is TRBV30, the J call TRBJ2-7; 8 bases agree with TRBD1. Germline V lookup: CDR1 GTSNPN, CDR2 SVGIG (reference sequence). V trimming: 2 bases; J trimming: 4 bases; junction bases outside the gene matches: 1. The CDR3 has 12 residues. CDR3 sequence reads: CAWSRTGYEQYF. DNA for the CDR3: TGTGCCTGGAGTAGGACAGGGTACGAGCAGTACTTC.

This clone was found once. This sequence joins TRBV18 and TRBJ2-5; the match to TRBD2 covers 9 bases. The J segment lost 5 bases and the V segment lost 7 bases, leaving 11 bases of the junction unmatched. The CDR3 length is 15 residues. The germline V gene has CDR1 KGHSH and CDR2 LQKENI. The CDR3 region is CASCHSGSGLETQYF. Here the CDR3 DNA reads TGTGCCAGCTGCCATAGCGGGAGCGGGCTGGAGACCCAGTACTTC.

This chain links TRBV18 with TRBJ1-1; 11 bases fit TRBD1. The CDR3 runs to 16 residues. The germline V gene encodes CDR1 KGHSH and CDR2 LQKENI. The J segment lost 2 bases and the V segment lost 2 bases, leaving 4 bases of the junction unmatched. The CDR3 sequence: CASSPRTGGANTEAFF. As DNA, the CDR3 is TGTGCCAGCTCACCAAGGACAGGGGGCGCCAACACTGAAGCTTTCTTT.

The CDR3, as DNA: TGTGCCAGTAGTATAGATCTTAATAGCGGGAGGCATAACCTACGGGAGCAGTACTTC. Translating gives CASSIDLNSGRHNLREQYF. The chain carries TRBV19 and TRBJ2-7; 10 bases align to TRBD2. This CDR3 has 19 amino acids. Germline V lookup: CDR1 LNHDA, CDR2 SQIVND (reference sequence). The V gene end was trimmed by 0 bases and the J gene end by 7 bases; junction bases not matched to a gene: 18.

This clone was detected only once. This chain links TRBV15 with TRBJ2-5; 7 positions match TRBD2. The length of the CDR3 is 15 residues. The germline V gene has CDR1 LNHNV and CDR2 YYDKDF (reference sequence). J lost 0 bases, V lost 3 bases, and 4 bases had no gene match. CDR3 sequence (DNA): TGTGCCACCAGCAGCCTGCGGGAGAACCAAGAGACCCAGTACTTC. Translation: CATSSLRENQETQYF.

The chain recombines TRBV4-1 with TRBJ2-6; D is tentatively TRBD1 or TRBD2 (5 bases each). CDR1 is MGHRA, CDR2 YSYEKL, per germline. The CDR3 spans 21 residues. V gave up 0 bases and J gave up 2 bases, with 23 bases separating them. The CDR3 sequence: CASSQDRYRLGVGTGANVLTF. For the CDR3, the DNA is TGCGCCAGCAGCCAAGATCGGTACAGGCTGGGGGTGGGGACTGGGGCCAACGTCCTGACTTTC.

The chain has TRBV6-6 and TRBJ2-5, with TRBD1 matching over 8 bases. The CDR3 sequence is 16 residues long. Looked up from germline, CDR1 is MNHNY and CDR2 is SVGAGI (reference sequence). Trimming at V came to 6 bases and at J to 1 base, leaving 10 bases not matched to a gene. This CDR3 reads CASSRDRTVSQETQYF. The CDR3 region has the DNA TGTGCCAGCAGCCGGGACAGGACGGTTTCCCAAGAGACCCAGTACTTC.

The chain recombines TRBV29-1 with TRBJ2-2; D gene unclear. This CDR3 comprises 14 residues. CDR1 SQVTM and CDR2 ANQGSEA come from the germline V gene. V lost 3 bases, J lost 4 bases, and 12 bases lay in between. CDR3 sequence (DNA): TGCAGCGTTGAGGAGACCCACGGCACCGGGGAGCTGTTTTTT. Translation: CSVEETHGTGELFF.

V is TRBV20-1 and J is TRBJ1-5; D remains unclear. The CDR3 runs 14 residues. Germline V gene sequence: CDR1 DFQATT, CDR2 SNEGSKA (reference sequence). V lost 3 bases to trimming and J lost 0 bases, with 9 bases between them. CDR3 loop: CSASRPGSNQPQHF. The CDR3 region has the DNA TGCAGTGCTAGTCGGCCAGGTAGCAATCAGCCCCAGCATTTT.